Below, 16 T cell receptor beta chains from the same sample are listed, as sequenced in a study of cytomegalovirus exposure and HLA in healthy donors. The PCR ran on 60 Vbeta and 13 Jbeta primers. This table comes from immunoSEQ multiplex PCR, and its TCRdb copy is limited to in-frame clones, with some not included. The table lists about 120,000 clones, over 70% of them singletons. The sequenced sample consisted of PBMCs. The receptors derive from a woman aged 45-59 years in good health and CMV-seronegative.

The rearrangement joins TRBV15 to TRBJ2-3; no clear D. The CDR3 contains 13 residues. CDR1 and CDR2 from the germline V gene are LNHNV and YYDKDF (reference sequence). Trimming removed 2 bases at V and 2 bases at J, with 5 bases between. The CDR3 DNA follows: TGTGCCACCAGCAGAAGACTCACAGATACGCAGTATTTT. This encodes CATSRRLTDTQYF. Full variable domain (rest looked up from reference TRBV15 and TRBJ2-3): DAMVIQNPRYQVTQFGKPVTLSCSQTLNHNVMYWYQQKSSQAPKLLFHYYDKDFNNEADTPDNFQSRRPNTSFCFLDIRSPGLGDTAMYLCATSRRLTDTQYFGPGTRLTVL.

This clone was detected a few times. The chain couples TRBV2 to TRBJ2-7, with a possible D match to TRBD1 (6 bases). This CDR3 contains 16 residues. The ends were cut back, 4 bases at V and 0 bases at J, with 16 bases in the middle. Germline loops: CDR1 SNHLY, CDR2 FYNNEI. This CDR3 reads CASSAKKQQGSYEQYF. The CDR3 nucleotides are TGTGCCAGCAGTGCTAAGAAGCAACAGGGCTCCTACGAGCAGTACTTC.

The rearrangement links TRBV28 to TRBJ2-1; 8 nucleotides align to TRBD2. J lost 9 bases, V lost 5 bases, and 12 bases had no gene match. CDR1 is MDHEN and CDR2 is SYDVKM in the germline V gene. The CDR3 contains 15 residues. CDR3 in amino acids: CASSPSGRRLSEQFF. CDR3 bases: TGTGCCAGCAGTCCCAGCGGGAGAAGGTTGAGTGAGCAGTTCTTC. The variable domain in full, with the rest retrieved from reference TRBV28 and TRBJ2-1, is DVKVTQSSRYLVKRTGEKVFLECVQDMDHENMFWYRQDPGLGLRLIYFSYDVKMKEKGDIPEGYSVSREKKERFSLILESASTNQTSMYLCASSPSGRRLSEQFFGPGTRLTVL.

The V and J genes are TRBV7-3 and TRBJ2-7; maybe TRBD2 (7 bases). Germline assignment: CDR1 SGHTA and CDR2 FQGTGA. CDR3 length: 16 amino acids. Between the trimmed V and J ends, which lost 5 bases and 3 bases, there was a span of 20 bases. The CDR3 sequence: CASSPRTAGDYYEQYF. As DNA, the CDR3 is TGTGCCAGCAGCCCAAGGACAGCTGGGGACTACTACGAGCAGTACTTC.

The gene calls are TRBV9 and TRBJ2-6; tentative D call: TRBD1 (6 bases). In germline, CDR1 is SGDLS, CDR2 YYNGEE. Trimming removed 3 bases from V and 9 bases from J, with 16 bases in between. The CDR3 spans 15 residues. The DNA of the CDR3 is TGTGCCAGCAGCGGACAGGCCCAGAGGGTCAACGTCCTGACTTTC. As protein: CASSGQAQRVNVLTF.

The chain couples TRBV27 to TRBJ2-5; 9 bases map to TRBD1. CDR3 size: 17 residues. Germline V CDR1 and CDR2: MNHEY, SMNVEV (reference sequence). J gave up 5 bases and V 4 bases, and 14 bases lay outside the gene matches. The CDR3 here is CASSSRGTGINGETQYF. CDR3 in DNA: TGTGCCAGCAGTTCACGCGGGACAGGGATCAATGGGGAGACCCAGTACTTC.

This clone was detected only a few times. J is TRBJ2-7 and V is TRBV6-5; possible D gene TRBD2, 6 bases. Germline V gene sequence: CDR1 MNHEY, CDR2 SVGAGI. The CDR3 spans 13 residues. The V and J ends lost 6 bases and 12 bases respectively, with 21 bases between them. The CDR3 sequence is CASSYSLRELRYF. The CDR3 DNA reads TGTGCCAGCAGCTATAGTCTCCGGGAGTTGAGGTACTTC.

The chain uses TRBV27 and TRBJ1-2; TRBD1 is a possible D gene (5 bases). This CDR3 contains 14 residues. With 6 bases removed from V and 6 bases from J, the gap between germline ends came to 17 bases. Germline CDR1 and CDR2: MNHEY and SMNVEV (reference sequence). The CDR3 DNA reads TGTGCCAGCAGACCCGTTGCAGGGAACGATGGCTACACCTTC. Protein product: CASRPVAGNDGYTF.

This clone was observed a handful of times. The chain uses TRBV19 and TRBJ1-5; 7 bases are a match to TRBD1. CDR1 is LNHDA and CDR2 is SQIVND in the germline V gene (reference sequence). With V trimmed by 6 bases and J by 4 bases, 6 bases remained unmatched. This CDR3 is built from 14 residues. The DNA for the CDR3 is TGTGCCAGTAGATCGAGACAGGGTAATCAGCCCCAGCATTTT. Translating it yields CASRSRQGNQPQHF.

This rearrangement joins TRBV2 to TRBJ2-3; D might be TRBD1 (5 bases). The CDR3 totals 15 residues. V was shortened by 6 bases and J by 2 bases, with 15 bases between the two germline ends. Germline V lookup: CDR1 SNHLY, CDR2 FYNNEI. The CDR3 nucleotides read TGTGCCAGCAGCAGGGAAACCCCATCCACAGATACGCAGTATTTT. Protein sequence: CASSRETPSTDTQYF.

Note on this clone: Because the CDR3's place on the DNA is in doubt, the DNA is left out and the CDR3 is given as listed by TCRdb. This sequence joins TRBV28 and TRBJ1-2. Germline V gene data show CDR1 as MDHEN and CDR2 as SYDVKM. The CDR3 extends over 14 residues, inclusive of both ends. This CDR3 reads CASSSSYLGESYTF.

The DNA of the CDR3 is TGTGCCAGCAGCCCCCGACAGGCGATAGCCAAAAACATTCAGTACTTC. This codes for CASSPRQAIAKNIQYF. The chain employs TRBV7-9 and TRBJ2-4, with TRBD1 as a possible D gene (6 bases). Germline lookup yields CDR1 SEHNR and CDR2 FQNEAQ (reference sequence). The V and J ends lost 5 bases and 0 bases respectively, with 14 bases between them. The CDR3 runs to 16 residues.

This chain connects TRBV6-6 to TRBJ2-5; the D gene is possibly TRBD2 (6 bases). V dropped 6 bases and J dropped 1 base, with 9 bases sitting between them. Germline values: CDR1 MNHNY, CDR2 SVGAGI (reference sequence). The CDR3 is 13 residues long. The CDR3: CASSPGLQETQYF. The CDR3 bases are TGTGCCAGCAGCCCGGGACTCCAAGAGACCCAGTACTTC.

The V call is TRBV28, the J call TRBJ2-7; perhaps TRBD2 as D (6 bases). V was pared by 3 bases and J by 0 bases, with 12 bases between. Per the germline V gene, CDR1 is MDHEN and CDR2 is SYDVKM. This CDR3 spans 15 amino acids. The CDR3 loop is CASSLVAGSSYEQYF. The CDR3 coding sequence is TGTGCCAGCAGTTTGGTCGCCGGGAGCTCCTACGAGCAGTACTTC.

This chain uses TRBV4-3 with TRBJ1-4; a weak D match, TRBD1 (6 bases). This CDR3 is built from 15 residues. Trimming stripped 0 bases from V and 8 bases from J, with 13 bases between. CDR1 is LGHNA and CDR2 is YSLEER in the germline V gene. The CDR3, as DNA: TGCGCCAGCAGCCAAGATCCACAGGGTGAAGAAAAACTGTTTTTT. Encoded protein: CASSQDPQGEEKLFF.

The chain joins TRBV28 to TRBJ1-1; 8 bases map to TRBD1. Per germline, CDR1 MDHEN and CDR2 SYDVKM. CDR3 size: 16 residues. V gave up 4 bases and J gave up 0 bases; unmatched junction bases: 7. The CDR3 nucleotides are TGTGCCAGCAGTTACCAGGGGGCGGGCATGAACACTGAAGCTTTCTTT. Amino acids: CASSYQGAGMNTEAFF. Together with reference TRBV28 and TRBJ1-1, the CDR3 gives the full variable domain: DVKVTQSSRYLVKRTGEKVFLECVQDMDHENMFWYRQDPGLGLRLIYFSYDVKMKEKGDIPEGYSVSREKKERFSLILESASTNQTSMYLCASSYQGAGMNTEAFFGQGTRLTVV.